The 4 T cell receptor beta chains in this list originate from one sample, sequenced in a study of response to subunit inactivated influenza vaccine. TCRdb re-called the RT-PCR reads with MiXCR, one entry per CDR3 protein. The sample has about 540,000 distinct CDR3 sequences; under 30% are singletons. Another study also made use of these data, one on T cells expressing NK-cell markers. As that report states: 5'RACE template switching built TCR beta cDNA with unique molecular identifiers.

Sequenced material: CD4+ T cells sorted from PBMCs, taken approximately 12 days after vaccination. All receptors derive from a man in his fifties who received an inactivated influenza vaccine.

The chain joins TRBV5-1 to TRBJ2-1, with 7 bases aligning to TRBD2. V trimming: 3 bases; J trimming: 9 bases; junction bases outside the gene matches: 12. CDR3 size: 15 residues. Germline V CDR1 and CDR2: SGHRS, YFSETQ. The CDR3 DNA reads as TGCGCCAGCAGCTCATCCGGGACTATAGGGATTGAGCAGTTCTTC. Residues: CASSSSGTIGIEQFF. Filled out from reference TRBV5-1 and TRBJ2-1, the complete variable domain reads KAGVTQTPRYLIKTRGQQVTLSCSPISGHRSVSWYQQTPGQGLQFLFEYFSETQRNKGNFPGRFSGRQFSNSRSEMNVSTLELGDSALYLCASSSSGTIGIEQFFGPGTRLTVL.

This clonotype was picked up a small number of times. V usage is TRBV27 and J usage is TRBJ2-1; weak D call: TRBD2 (6 bases). V was clipped by 5 bases and J by 3 bases, with 14 bases between them. This CDR3 contains 15 residues. The germline V gene encodes CDR1 MNHEY and CDR2 SMNVEV (reference sequence). CDR3 sequence: CASSMGGPLYNEQFF. DNA of the CDR3: TGTGCCAGCAGTATGGGAGGACCACTCTACAATGAGCAGTTCTTC.

The rearrangement uses TRBV15 and TRBJ2-7; 7 bases map to TRBD1. Germline V CDR1 and CDR2: LNHNV, YYDKDF (reference sequence). CDR3 length: 13 residues. V lost 5 bases and J lost 5; bases outside the gene matches: 6. The CDR3 loop is CATSPTGIDEQYF. In DNA, the CDR3 is TGTGCCACCAGCCCGACAGGGATCGACGAGCAGTACTTC.

The chain joins TRBV7-2 to TRBJ2-3, with TRBD2 matching 12 bases. Germline CDR1 and CDR2: SGHTA and FQGNSA. The V and J ends lost 5 bases and 5 bases, in that order; junction bases with no gene match: 8. The length of the CDR3 is 16 residues. The CDR3 region has the DNA TGTGCCAGCAGCCTTCGACTAGCGGGAGTAATAGATACGCAGTATTTT. This sequence encodes CASSLRLAGVIDTQYF.